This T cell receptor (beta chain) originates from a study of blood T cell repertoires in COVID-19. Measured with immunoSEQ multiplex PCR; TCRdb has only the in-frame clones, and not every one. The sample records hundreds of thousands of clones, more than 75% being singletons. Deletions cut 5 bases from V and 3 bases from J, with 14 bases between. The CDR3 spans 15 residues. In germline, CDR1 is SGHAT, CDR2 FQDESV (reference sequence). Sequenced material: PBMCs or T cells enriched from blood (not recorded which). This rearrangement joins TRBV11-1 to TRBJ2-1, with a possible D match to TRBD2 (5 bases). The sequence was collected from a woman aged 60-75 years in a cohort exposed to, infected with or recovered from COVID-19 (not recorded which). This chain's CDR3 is CASSPHGRSYNEQFF. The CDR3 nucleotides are TGTGCCAGCAGCCCCCATGGGAGAAGCTACAATGAGCAGTTCTTC.